These 30 T cell receptor beta chains originate from one sample sequenced in a study of OX40 agonist ivuxolimab in advanced cancers. Sequencing was performed with immunoSEQ multiplex PCR; in TCRdb, only in-frame clones are kept and a portion is missing. The data show more than 65,000 clones, with about four fifths seen just once and around 25% held by the top ten. Sequenced material: CD4+ or CD8+ T cells sorted from blood, taken in a trial of the OX40 agonist ivuxolimab. The source of these receptors is an adult with an advanced solid tumor such as melanoma, head and neck, liver or kidney cancer.

This clone occurred once. The rearrangement uses TRBV7-7 and TRBJ2-5; 8 bases align to TRBD2. Germline V lookup: CDR1 SSHAT, CDR2 FNYEAQ (reference sequence). This CDR3 is built from 15 residues. The V gene end was trimmed by 1 base and the J gene end by 5 bases; junction bases not matched to a gene: 6. CDR3 in amino acids: CASSLGGAGVETQYF. CDR3 nucleotide sequence: TGTGCCAGCAGCTTAGGGGGAGCGGGAGTGGAGACCCAGTACTTC.

V and J are TRBV5-4 and TRBJ1-4; maybe TRBD1 (6 bases). The CDR3 length is 15 residues. Germline CDR1 reads SGHNT; CDR2 reads YYREEE (reference sequence). V was shortened by 0 bases and J by 6 bases, with 12 bases between the two germline ends. The chain's CDR3 is CASSLGGRRDEKLFF. The CDR3 coding sequence is TGTGCCAGCAGCTTGGGGGGGCGGAGAGATGAAAAACTGTTTTTT. The entire variable domain, with the rest obtained from reference TRBV5-4 and TRBJ1-4, is as follows: ETGVTQSPTHLIKTRGQQVTLRCSSQSGHNTVSWYQQALGQGPQFIFQYYREEENGRGNFPPRFSGLQFPNYSSELNVNALELDDSALYLCASSLGGRRDEKLFFGSGTQLSVL.

The chain employs TRBV7-9 and TRBJ2-1; 10 nucleotides line up with TRBD2. The trim removed 1 base at V and 7 bases at J, leaving 7 bases unmatched. The CDR3 is 16 amino acids. Germline values: CDR1 SEHNR, CDR2 FQNEAQ (reference sequence). CDR3 nucleotides: TGTGCCAGCAGCTTAGGAATTAGCGGGGGGTATAATGAGCAGTTCTTC. It translates to CASSLGISGGYNEQFF.

The chain is built from TRBV15 and TRBJ1-5; 8 nucleotides agree with TRBD1. There are 15 residues in the CDR3. Germline CDR1 is LNHNV and CDR2 is YYDKDF (reference sequence). The junction had 3 bases not matched to a gene; V was cut back by 0 bases and J by 5 bases. The CDR3 loop is CATSRDRTGYQPQHF. The CDR3 DNA follows: TGTGCCACCAGCAGAGACCGGACAGGGTATCAGCCCCAGCATTTT.

The rearrangement uses TRBV7-8 and TRBJ2-5; D assignment may be TRBD1 or TRBD2 (7 bases each). The J call may be wrong; the DNA end is better matched by TRBJ2-7. This CDR3 region has 13 residues. CDR1 is SGHVS and CDR2 is FQNEAQ in the germline V gene. The CDR3 here is CASSPRGGYEQYF. CDR3 nucleotide sequence: TGTGCCAGCAGCCCCAGGGGGGGCTACGAGCAGTACTTC.

CDR3 DNA: TGCGCCAGCAGCTATTTCTCCCCTAGCTCCTACAATGAGCAGTTCTTC. Translated, it gives CASSYFSPSSYNEQFF. The genes are TRBV5-1 and TRBJ2-1, with D uncertain. CDR3 length equals 16 residues. The germline V and J ends were trimmed by 3 bases and 0 bases, with 13 bases remaining between them. Germline-derived CDR1 and CDR2 are SGHRS and YFSETQ.

V is TRBV7-2 and J is TRBJ1-4, with D tentatively TRBD1 (5 bases). The CDR3 totals 14 residues. CDR1 SGHTA and CDR2 FQGNSA come from the germline V gene. V lost 0 bases and J lost 7, with 9 bases in between. DNA of the CDR3: TGTGCCAGCAGCTTAGCGGGGGTTTCTGAAAAACTGTTTTTT. It translates to CASSLAGVSEKLFF.

The CDR3: CASSLSLGQGAFDEQFF. The CDR3 nucleotides are TGTGCCAGCAGTTTATCCCTAGGACAGGGGGCGTTCGATGAGCAGTTCTTC. The chain employs TRBV28 and TRBJ2-1; 11 bases are shared with TRBD1. The CDR3 runs to 17 residues. The germline gives CDR1 MDHEN, CDR2 SYDVKM. V dropped 1 base and J dropped 8; count of bases not matched to a gene: 10.

The chain employs TRBV15 and TRBJ1-5; D gene unclear. The CDR3 contains 15 residues. In germline, CDR1 is LNHNV, CDR2 YYDKDF (reference sequence). Between the trimmed V and J ends, which lost 0 bases and 0 bases, there was a span of 6 bases. CDR3 sequence (DNA): TGTGCCACCAGCAGAGAACGGGATAGCAATCAGCCCCAGCATTTT. It yields the protein CATSRERDSNQPQHF.

This clone was counted between two and nine times. The V gene is TRBV7-2, the J gene TRBJ1-1, with D unclear. The CDR3 is made up of 14 amino acids. V lost 3 bases, J lost 0 bases, and 8 bases lay in between. In germline, CDR1 is SGHTA, CDR2 FQGNSA. Here the CDR3 DNA reads TGTGCCAGCAGCTTTGGCAGATTGAACACTGAAGCTTTCTTT. Translated: CASSFGRLNTEAFF.

This chain connects TRBV27 to TRBJ1-1; D is possibly TRBD1 (5 bases). Germline loops: CDR1 MNHEY, CDR2 SMNVEV (reference sequence). The CDR3 loop spans 14 amino acids. Trimming pared 3 bases from V and 5 bases from J, leaving 13 bases between. The DNA of the CDR3 is TGTGCCAGCAGTTTTGTGCAGGGTTATACTGAAGCTTTCTTT. Translated: CASSFVQGYTEAFF.

This clone has just one count. This sequence joins TRBV5-4 and TRBJ2-5; D possibly corresponds to TRBD2 (5 bases). TRBJ2-7 explains the end of the DNA better; the J call may be wrong. This CDR3 region has 14 residues. Germline CDR1 is SGHNT and CDR2 is YYREEE (reference sequence). The CDR3 is CASSLVGESYEQYF. CDR3 in DNA: TGTGCCAGCAGTCTTGTTGGGGAGAGTTACGAGCAGTACTTC.

This clone was seen more than once but under ten times. This rearrangement joins TRBV30 to TRBJ2-2; D gene unclear. CDR3 size: 14 residues. V was trimmed by 5 bases and J by 5 bases, leaving 15 bases between them. Germline V gene data show CDR1 as GTSNPN and CDR2 as SVGIG (reference sequence). The CDR3 coding sequence is TGTGCCTGGTGCTCCCCTAGATGGACCGGGGAGCTGTTTTTT. The encoded protein is CAWCSPRWTGELFF.

V usage is TRBV7-2 and J usage is TRBJ2-3; a possible D gene is TRBD2 (6 bases). V was pared by 1 base and J by 0 bases, with 11 bases between. CDR3 length: 16 amino acids. The germline V gene encodes CDR1 SGHTA and CDR2 FQGNSA. DNA for the CDR3: TGTGCCAGCAGCTTAGTAGCGGATGCTAGCACAGATACGCAGTATTTT. Residues: CASSLVADASTDTQYF.

The chain recombines TRBV19 with TRBJ2-7, with 9 positions matching TRBD1. Germline V lookup: CDR1 LNHDA, CDR2 SQIVND (reference sequence). The ends lost 7 bases at V and 2 bases at J; junction bases unmatched: 6. This CDR3 spans 14 amino acids. CDR3 region: CASKRGQGTYEQYF. The DNA for the CDR3 is TGTGCCAGTAAGAGAGGACAGGGGACCTACGAGCAGTACTTC.

The V gene is TRBV6-5, the J gene TRBJ2-2, with D possibly matching TRBD2 (6 bases). Germline V gene data show CDR1 as MNHEY and CDR2 as SVGAGI. The CDR3 loop spans 14 amino acids. Trimming removed 2 bases at V and 6 bases at J, with 10 bases between. CDR3 loop: CASSYGRDSGELFF. CDR3 bases: TGTGCCAGCAGTTACGGCAGGGACTCCGGGGAGCTGTTTTTT.

The chain couples TRBV7-2 to TRBJ2-5; 12 bases fit TRBD2. The length of the CDR3 is 12 residues. V shed 5 bases and J 13 bases; nucleotides not matched to a gene: 5. The germline gives CDR1 SGHTA, CDR2 FQGNSA. The CDR3 DNA reads TGTGCCAGCAGCCTGGGACTAGCGGGCCGGTACTTC. As protein: CASSLGLAGRYF.

The rearrangement joins TRBV4-3 to TRBJ2-7; D might be TRBD1 or TRBD2, each matching 5 bases. The CDR3 is made up of 15 amino acids. The V gene's germline CDR1 is LGHNA and CDR2 YSLEER. The V gene lost 0 bases and the J gene lost 5 bases, with 14 bases spanning the gap. The CDR3 coding sequence is TGCGCCAGCAGCCAAGAGGGACGGTCTTTCGACGAGCAGTACTTC. Translated, it gives CASSQEGRSFDEQYF.

J is TRBJ2-2 and V is TRBV7-2, with TRBD2 identical over 8 bases. This CDR3 spans 15 amino acids. CDR1 and CDR2 from the germline V gene are SGHTA and FQGNSA. Trimming cost V 5 bases and J 4 bases; bases outside gene matches: 6. The CDR3 region is CASSRGGPITGELFF. The CDR3 DNA follows: TGTGCCAGCAGCCGCGGGGGGCCCATCACCGGGGAGCTGTTTTTT. The variable domain in full, with the rest retrieved from reference TRBV7-2 and TRBJ2-2, is GAGVSQSPSNKVTEKGKDVELRCDPISGHTALYWYRQSLGQGLEFLIYFQGNSAPDKSGLPSDRFSAERTGGSVSTLTIQRTQQEDSAVYLCASSRGGPITGELFFGEGSRLTVL.

V gene TRBV11-2 combines with J gene TRBJ1-1; D unclear. V was clipped by 5 bases and J by 0 bases, with 10 bases between them. Looked up from germline, CDR1 is SGHAT and CDR2 is FQNNGV. The CDR3 covers 14 residues. The CDR3 region is CASSPGRLNTEAFF. CDR3 bases: TGTGCCAGCAGCCCGGGGAGGTTGAACACTGAAGCTTTCTTT.

This chain connects TRBV19 to TRBJ2-1; 9 bases are a match to TRBD1. The CDR3 runs 15 residues. CDR1 and CDR2 (germline): LNHDA, SQIVND (reference sequence). V lost 5 bases, J lost 9 bases, and 11 bases stayed unmatched. This chain's CDR3 is CASSFGGQGWTEQFF. The DNA for the CDR3 is TGTGCCAGTAGTTTTGGGGGACAGGGTTGGACTGAGCAGTTCTTC. The whole variable domain, remainder taken from reference TRBV19 and TRBJ2-1, is DGGITQSPKYLFRKEGQNVTLSCEQNLNHDAMYWYRQDPGQGLRLIYYSQIVNDFQKGDIAEGYSVSREKKESFPLTVTSAQKNPTAFYLCASSFGGQGWTEQFFGPGTRLTVL.

Remarks on this clone: One junction end does not reproduce the germline sequence, and a read error may be involved. The gene calls are TRBV5-6 and TRBJ2-5; D remains unclear. Germline V lookup: CDR1 SGHDT, CDR2 YYEEEE. The CDR3 has 11 residues. CDR3 loop: CASSSRETRYF. CDR3 in DNA: TGTGCCAGCAGCTCACGTGAGACCCGGTACTTC.

The V call is TRBV14, the J call TRBJ2-3; D is uncertain. Germline loops: CDR1 SGHDN, CDR2 FVKESK. With 4 bases removed from V and 2 bases from J, the gap between germline ends came to 4 bases. This CDR3 contains 12 residues. CDR3 bases: TGTGCCAGCAGCCCGCACACAGATACGCAGTATTTT. Amino acid sequence: CASSPHTDTQYF.

This chain connects TRBV5-1 to TRBJ1-3; a possible D gene is TRBD1 (5 bases). CDR3 length: 14 amino acids. Trimming took 2 bases from V and 4 from J, leaving 10 bases between them. The germline gives CDR1 SGHRS, CDR2 YFSETQ. Here the CDR3 reads CASSFQGTGNTIYF. The CDR3 nucleotides read TGCGCCAGCAGCTTCCAAGGGACCGGAAACACCATATATTTT.

The chain has TRBV28 and TRBJ2-5; D is uncertain. Trimming stripped 3 bases from V and 2 bases from J, with 16 bases between. Germline CDR1 MDHEN, CDR2 SYDVKM. The CDR3 extends over 16 amino acids. DNA for the CDR3: TGTGCCAGCAGTTTTCGGAGTCGAAGGTATCAAGAGACCCAGTACTTC. It encodes CASSFRSRRYQETQYF.

V is TRBV27 and J is TRBJ2-5, with D perhaps matching TRBD1 (6 bases). CDR3 length: 13 amino acids. Trimming pared 7 bases from V and 1 base from J, leaving 10 bases between. Germline V gene sequence: CDR1 MNHEY, CDR2 SMNVEV (reference sequence). The CDR3 reads CASKRTVQETQYF. CDR3 DNA: TGTGCCAGCAAGAGGACAGTCCAAGAGACCCAGTACTTC.

A single count supports this clone. The V call is TRBV13, the J call TRBJ2-3; 10 bases line up with TRBD1. The CDR3 contains 15 residues. Germline V gives CDR1 PRHDT, CDR2 FYEKMQ (reference sequence). The junction had 4 bases not matched to a gene; V was cut back by 1 base and J by 6 bases. Written as DNA, the CDR3 is TGTGCCAGCAGCTTAGAGGGGACAGGGGCGGATACGCAGTATTTT. It is translated as CASSLEGTGADTQYF.

The J gene is TRBJ1-2, the V gene TRBV29-1; D is perhaps TRBD1 (5 bases). Germline assignment: CDR1 SQVTM and CDR2 ANQGSEA. V was cut by 6 bases and J by 3 bases, with 20 bases left in between. This CDR3 region has 15 residues. The CDR3 reads CSVIIEGPLHYGYTF. Here the CDR3 DNA reads TGCAGCGTCATTATCGAGGGGCCGCTTCACTATGGCTACACCTTC.

The chain joins TRBV4-1 to TRBJ2-2, with D unresolved. V lost 4 bases and J 5 bases, leaving 11 bases between the germline ends. This CDR3 has 14 residues. Looked up from germline, CDR1 is MGHRA and CDR2 is YSYEKL. The CDR3, as DNA: TGCGCCAGCAGCCGAGATCAAGGAACCGGGGAGCTGTTTTTT. It translates to CASSRDQGTGELFF.

This chain joins TRBV28 and TRBJ2-3; possibly TRBD1 for D (5 bases). Germline-derived CDR1 and CDR2 are MDHEN and SYDVKM. Deletions cut 5 bases from V and 0 bases from J, with 9 bases between. There are 14 residues in the CDR3. The CDR3 loop reads CASSPRQSTDTQYF. CDR3 sequence (DNA): TGTGCCAGCAGTCCTAGACAGAGCACAGATACGCAGTATTTT. The whole variable domain, remainder taken from reference TRBV28 and TRBJ2-3, is DVKVTQSSRYLVKRTGEKVFLECVQDMDHENMFWYRQDPGLGLRLIYFSYDVKMKEKGDIPEGYSVSREKKERFSLILESASTNQTSMYLCASSPRQSTDTQYFGPGTRLTVL.